The 29 T cell receptor beta chains below were found in one sample sequenced in a study of radiation and T cells in renal cell carcinoma. Noted time point: blood 2 weeks post-SBRT. The treatment denotes: 15 Gy SBRT to primary tumor, nephrectomy 4 weeks later. Generated by immunoSEQ multiplex PCR, the TCRdb table keeps only in-frame clones and is missing some. This sample has 150,000 to 180,000 clones, with roughly 90% found just once. The sequencing used blood, collected from a patient whose treatment included radiotherapy and nephrectomy. These receptors came from a woman aged 45 to 65 with renal cell carcinoma.

This chain links TRBV4-3 with TRBJ1-1, with D hard to call. V was cut by 1 base and J by 2 bases, with 5 bases left in between. This CDR3 has 13 amino acids. The germline gives CDR1 LGHNA, CDR2 YSLEER. The CDR3 sequence is CASSQGINTEAFF. Written as DNA, the CDR3 is TGCGCCAGCAGCCAAGGAATCAACACTGAAGCTTTCTTT.

The chain recombines TRBV7-2 with TRBJ1-6; no reliable D call. CDR1 and CDR2 (germline): SGHTA, FQGNSA. The CDR3 loop spans 13 amino acids. The V gene lost 0 bases and the J gene lost 8 bases, with 5 bases spanning the gap. The CDR3 here is CASSLARYSPLHF. CDR3 bases: TGTGCCAGCAGCTTAGCTCGGTATTCACCCCTCCACTTT.

V and J are TRBV2 and TRBJ1-5; D gene uncertain. The V end lost 4 bases, the J end lost 6 bases, and 22 bases lay between the germline ends. The germline V gene encodes CDR1 SNHLY and CDR2 FYNNEI. The CDR3 is 17 amino acids. CDR3 loop: CASSVGVRRGSGQPQHF. CDR3 in DNA: TGTGCCAGCAGTGTAGGCGTACGGCGAGGGTCGGGTCAGCCCCAGCATTTT.

This clone has a handful of counts. The chain joins TRBV4-3 to TRBJ2-7; 12 nucleotides align to TRBD2. This CDR3 contains 17 residues. The germline gives CDR1 LGHNA, CDR2 YSLEER. V lost 0 bases to trimming and J lost 4 bases; unmatched junction nucleotides: 7. DNA of the CDR3: TGCGCCAGCAGCCAAGATGCGGCTAGCGGGGGGGCTTACGAGCAGTACTTC. Its protein product is CASSQDAASGGAYEQYF.

CDR3 DNA: TGTGCCGGAGCCCGTAGCGGGGCGTACAATGAGCAGTTCTTC. Its protein product is CAGARSGAYNEQFF. The chain employs TRBV2 and TRBJ2-1, with 8 bases fitting TRBD2. The CDR3 consists of 14 residues. V lost 11 bases, J lost 4 bases, and 10 bases stayed unmatched. Germline V gives CDR1 SNHLY, CDR2 FYNNEI.

The chain combines TRBV13 with TRBJ2-2; 9 bases match TRBD2. CDR1 and CDR2 (germline): PRHDT, FYEKMQ (reference sequence). The CDR3 contains 18 residues. The trim removed 1 base at V and 4 bases at J, leaving 10 bases unmatched. As DNA, the CDR3 is TGTGCCAGCAGCTTAGCCCAAAGCGGGGGGCCTTTCACCGGGGAGCTGTTTTTT. Translated, it gives CASSLAQSGGPFTGELFF.

The rearrangement links TRBV5-1 to TRBJ1-2; D ambiguous. The CDR3 totals 16 residues. V lost 3 bases and J lost 5, with 20 bases in between. Germline loops: CDR1 SGHRS, CDR2 YFSETQ. CDR3 in DNA: TGCGCCAGCAGCTCGGGCCCCGGGGAAAAGAATTATGGCTACACCTTC. Protein product: CASSSGPGEKNYGYTF.

This sequence joins TRBV4-1 and TRBJ1-1, with a tentative D call TRBD1 (6 bases). This CDR3 comprises 15 residues. Trimming stripped 5 bases from V and 1 base from J, with 14 bases between. Germline CDR1 is MGHRA and CDR2 is YSYEKL. CDR3 protein: CASSTRTARNTEAFF. CDR3 DNA: TGCGCCAGCAGCACCCGGACAGCCCGGAACACTGAAGCTTTCTTT.

The V gene is TRBV4-1, the J gene TRBJ1-6, with TRBD1 matching over 11 bases. Unmatched junction bases numbered 7, after V lost 7 bases and J lost 8 bases. This CDR3 is 15 amino acids long. In germline, CDR1 is MGHRA, CDR2 YSYEKL. This CDR3 reads CASTEGGQGDSPLHF. The DNA for the CDR3 is TGCGCCAGCACCGAGGGGGGACAGGGGGATTCACCCCTCCACTTT.

This chain's CDR3 is CASSPQIRGLNTEAFF. The DNA for the CDR3 is TGTGCCAGCAGCCCGCAAATCCGGGGGTTGAACACTGAAGCTTTCTTT. The rearrangement uses TRBV7-9 and TRBJ1-1; tentative D call: TRBD1 (5 bases). The germline V and J ends were trimmed by 5 bases and 0 bases, with 16 bases remaining between them. The CDR3 contains 16 residues. The V gene's germline CDR1 is SEHNR and CDR2 FQNEAQ (reference sequence).

Of note for this clone: The sample has other DNA sequences that encode this CDR3 too. The rearrangement joins TRBV7-2 to TRBJ2-7; no definite D call. This CDR3 has 12 residues. CDR1 and CDR2 (germline): SGHTA, FQGNSA. Trimming pared 5 bases from V and 3 bases from J, leaving 8 bases between. The CDR3 DNA reads TGTGCCAGCAGCCCCTGGGGCTACGAGCAGTACTTC. Encoded protein: CASSPWGYEQYF.

This sequence joins TRBV11-3 and TRBJ2-2; D gene unclear. Germline V gives CDR1 SGHNT, CDR2 YENEEA. Trimming shortened V by 1 base and J by 4 bases, and 4 bases separated the two germline ends. This CDR3 is 13 amino acids long. In nucleotides, the CDR3 is TGTGCCAGCAGCTTAGTAAGCACCGGGGAGCTGTTTTTT. This translates into CASSLVSTGELFF.

The chain carries TRBV9 and TRBJ1-6; no clear D. Germline assignment: CDR1 SGDLS and CDR2 YYNGEE. V lost 1 base and J lost 8, with 7 bases in between. This CDR3 comprises 13 residues. This chain's CDR3 is CASSVTIDSPLHF. The DNA for the CDR3 is TGTGCCAGCAGCGTAACCATCGATTCACCCCTCCACTTT.

The rearrangement joins TRBV7-8 to TRBJ2-7, with no clear D. CDR1 SGHVS and CDR2 FQNEAQ come from the germline V gene. The V end lost 2 bases, the J end lost 4 bases, and 12 bases lay between the germline ends. The CDR3 length is 14 residues. CDR3 DNA sequence: TGTGCCAGCAGCTTAAGATCGCTAGGGTACGAGCAGTACTTC. Its translation is CASSLRSLGYEQYF.

The chain recombines TRBV30 with TRBJ1-1, with 9 nucleotides matching TRBD1. The CDR3 consists of 13 residues. The V gene's germline CDR1 is GTSNPN and CDR2 SVGIG (reference sequence). V dropped 2 bases and J dropped 8; count of bases not matched to a gene: 6. The CDR3 region is CAWSLGTGTEAFF. CDR3 bases: TGTGCCTGGAGTTTGGGGACAGGGACCGAAGCTTTCTTT.

A single count supports this clone. This chain joins TRBV7-2 and TRBJ1-1, with D perhaps TRBD1 (5 bases). V was cut by 1 base and J by 5 bases, with 14 bases left in between. Germline loops: CDR1 SGHTA, CDR2 FQGNSA. This CDR3 comprises 15 residues. This chain's CDR3 is CASSLVLGGVTEAFF. The CDR3 DNA follows: TGTGCCAGCAGCTTAGTCCTAGGAGGGGTGACTGAAGCTTTCTTT.

This chain uses TRBV11-3 with TRBJ2-6; D not resolved. The V end lost 0 bases, the J end lost 0 bases, and 0 bases lay between the germline ends. Germline CDR1 and CDR2: SGHNT and YENEEA. CDR3 length: 14 amino acids. The CDR3 is CASSLDSGANVLTF. Here the CDR3 DNA reads TGTGCCAGCAGCTTAGACTCTGGGGCCAACGTCCTGACTTTC.

The chain links TRBV18 to TRBJ1-1, with D tentatively TRBD1 (5 bases). Germline V gene data show CDR1 as KGHSH and CDR2 as LQKENI. The CDR3 runs to 16 residues. Trimming took off 4 bases at V and 0 bases at J, with 15 bases between the two ends. CDR3 in amino acids: CASSLEQATMNTEAFF. The DNA for the CDR3 is TGTGCCAGCTCACTCGAACAGGCGACCATGAACACTGAAGCTTTCTTT.

DNA for the CDR3: TGTGCCAGCAGCCACTTTGTTTCGGACACTGAAGCTTTCTTT. This sequence encodes CASSHFVSDTEAFF. V usage is TRBV14 and J usage is TRBJ1-1; D unclear. The V gene's germline CDR1 is SGHDN and CDR2 FVKESK. The CDR3 consists of 14 residues. V shed 3 bases and J shed 3 bases, with 11 bases lying between them.

The genes are TRBV7-3 and TRBJ2-2; 10 bases fit TRBD2. CDR1 and CDR2 from the germline V gene are SGHTA and FQGTGA. V trimming: 5 bases; J trimming: 7 bases; junction bases outside the gene matches: 16. CDR3 size: 18 residues. The CDR3 DNA reads as TGTGCCAGCAGCCGACACTCCACTAGCGGGGTCGCTGGCGGGGAGCTGTTTTTT. This translates into CASSRHSTSGVAGGELFF. The full variable domain, with the rest looked up from reference TRBV7-3 and TRBJ2-2, is GAGVSQTPSNKVTEKGKYVELRCDPISGHTALYWYRQSLGQGPEFLIYFQGTGAADDSGLPNDRFFAVRPEGSVSTLKIQRTERGDSAVYLCASSRHSTSGVAGGELFFGEGSRLTVL.

A few counts support this clone. This chain links TRBV5-8 with TRBJ2-4; D is uncertain. The CDR3 is 12 amino acids. V lost 4 bases and J 15 bases, leaving 17 bases between the germline ends. Germline V gives CDR1 SGHTS, CDR2 YDEGEE. The CDR3 loop is CASSTLTTPGYF. The CDR3 region has the DNA TGTGCCAGCAGCACTCTGACCACCCCCGGGTACTTC.

This chain joins TRBV29-1 and TRBJ1-2; D gene uncertain. CDR1 is SQVTM, CDR2 ANQGSEA, per germline. There are 11 residues in the CDR3. Trimming shortened V by 7 bases and J by 8 bases, and 14 bases separated the two germline ends. The CDR3, as DNA: TGCAGCGCTTGGGCAGCCTCAGGCTACACCTTC. It translates to CSAWAASGYTF.

This clone is medium-sized. The chain has TRBV5-4 and TRBJ1-1; possible D gene TRBD1, 5 bases. The CDR3 contains 16 residues. Looked up from germline, CDR1 is SGHNT and CDR2 is YYREEE (reference sequence). With 4 bases removed from V and 0 bases from J, the gap between germline ends came to 16 bases. CDR3 residues: CASSPSSTEVNTEAFF. The CDR3 coding sequence is TGTGCCAGCAGCCCTTCCTCGACAGAAGTGAACACTGAAGCTTTCTTT. Full variable domain (outside the CDR3, taken from reference TRBV5-4 and TRBJ1-1): ETGVTQSPTHLIKTRGQQVTLRCSSQSGHNTVSWYQQALGQGPQFIFQYYREEENGRGNFPPRFSGLQFPNYSSELNVNALELDDSALYLCASSPSSTEVNTEAFFGQGTRLTVV.

This clone was recorded once. Other DNA sequences in the sample encode the same CDR3. This chain connects TRBV7-9 to TRBJ2-3, with D hard to call. The CDR3 contains 12 residues. Trimming left V 1 base short and J 6 bases short, with 5 bases between. Germline V gene sequence: CDR1 SEHNR, CDR2 FQNEAQ (reference sequence). This chain's CDR3 is CASSLVGDTQYF. CDR3 coding DNA: TGTGCCAGCAGCTTAGTCGGGGATACGCAGTATTTT.

The chain joins TRBV4-1 to TRBJ2-1; D perhaps matches TRBD1 (5 bases). CDR3 length: 13 amino acids. The germline V gene encodes CDR1 MGHRA and CDR2 YSYEKL. V was cut by 6 bases and J by 2 bases, with 8 bases left in between. The CDR3 coding sequence is TGCGCCAGCAGAGGGGTGGCCTACAATGAGCAGTTCTTC. It is translated as CASRGVAYNEQFF.

This sequence joins TRBV9 and TRBJ1-4, with D unclear. V lost 5 bases, J lost 6 bases, and 11 bases lay in between. Germline loops: CDR1 SGDLS, CDR2 YYNGEE. The CDR3 totals 13 residues. CDR3 bases: TGTGCCAGCAGTGACATTAGCCATGAAAAACTGTTTTTT. Its translation: CASSDISHEKLFF.

V is TRBV18 and J is TRBJ2-2, with TRBD1 as a possible D gene (5 bases). Germline CDR1 is KGHSH and CDR2 is LQKENI. V gave up 2 bases and J gave up 5 bases, with 12 bases separating them. CDR3 length: 15 amino acids. CDR3 bases: TGTGCCAGCTCACCAAATCCAGGGCTAACCGGGGAGCTGTTTTTT. This codes for CASSPNPGLTGELFF.

V gene TRBV6-5 combines with J gene TRBJ1-1; D gene uncertain. With 8 bases removed from V and 0 bases from J, the gap between germline ends came to 13 bases. CDR3 length: 14 residues. Germline CDR1 is MNHEY and CDR2 is SVGAGI. CDR3 amino acids: CASFSRAMNTEAFF. The CDR3 DNA reads as TGTGCCAGCTTTTCTCGCGCCATGAACACTGAAGCTTTCTTT.

The V and J genes are TRBV7-2 and TRBJ2-1; D is undetermined. The germline CDR1 and CDR2 sequences are SGHTA and FQGNSA. The V gene lost 2 bases and the J gene lost 6 bases, with 2 bases spanning the gap. The CDR3 contains 11 residues. The CDR3 here is CASSLLNEQFF. CDR3 nucleotides: TGTGCCAGCAGCTTACTCAATGAGCAGTTCTTC. The variable domain in full, with the rest retrieved from reference TRBV7-2 and TRBJ2-1, is GAGVSQSPSNKVTEKGKDVELRCDPISGHTALYWYRQSLGQGLEFLIYFQGNSAPDKSGLPSDRFSAERTGGSVSTLTIQRTQQEDSAVYLCASSLLNEQFFGPGTRLTVL.